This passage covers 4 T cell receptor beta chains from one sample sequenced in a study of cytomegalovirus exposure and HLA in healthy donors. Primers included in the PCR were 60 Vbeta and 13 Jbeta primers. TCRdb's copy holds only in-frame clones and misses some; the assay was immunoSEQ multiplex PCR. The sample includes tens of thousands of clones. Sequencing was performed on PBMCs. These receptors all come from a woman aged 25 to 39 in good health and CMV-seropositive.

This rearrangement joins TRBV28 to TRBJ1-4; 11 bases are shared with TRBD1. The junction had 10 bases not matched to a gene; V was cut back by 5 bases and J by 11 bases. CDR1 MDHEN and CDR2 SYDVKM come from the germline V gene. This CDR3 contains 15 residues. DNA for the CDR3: TGTGCCAGCAGTGAAACCGGGACAGGGGGGAAGAAACTGTTTTTT. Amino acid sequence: CASSETGTGGKKLFF.

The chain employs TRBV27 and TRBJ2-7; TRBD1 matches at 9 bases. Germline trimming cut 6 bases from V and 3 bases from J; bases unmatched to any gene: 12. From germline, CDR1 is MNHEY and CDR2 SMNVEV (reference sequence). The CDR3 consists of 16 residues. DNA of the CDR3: TGTGCCAGCAGATCGTTCCTAGACAGGGGGAGCTACGAGCAGTACTTC. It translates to CASRSFLDRGSYEQYF.

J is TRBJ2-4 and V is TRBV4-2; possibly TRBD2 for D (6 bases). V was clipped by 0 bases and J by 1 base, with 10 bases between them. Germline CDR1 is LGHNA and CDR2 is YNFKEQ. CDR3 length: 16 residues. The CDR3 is CASSQEPRGAKNIQYF. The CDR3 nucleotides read TGTGCCAGCAGCCAAGAGCCCCGGGGGGCCAAAAACATTCAGTACTTC.

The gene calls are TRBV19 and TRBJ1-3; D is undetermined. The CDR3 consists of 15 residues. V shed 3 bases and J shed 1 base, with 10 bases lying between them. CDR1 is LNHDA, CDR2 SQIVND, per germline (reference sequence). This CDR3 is CASSIRGRSGNTIYF. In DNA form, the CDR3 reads TGTGCCAGTAGTATTAGAGGCCGTTCTGGAAACACCATATATTTT.